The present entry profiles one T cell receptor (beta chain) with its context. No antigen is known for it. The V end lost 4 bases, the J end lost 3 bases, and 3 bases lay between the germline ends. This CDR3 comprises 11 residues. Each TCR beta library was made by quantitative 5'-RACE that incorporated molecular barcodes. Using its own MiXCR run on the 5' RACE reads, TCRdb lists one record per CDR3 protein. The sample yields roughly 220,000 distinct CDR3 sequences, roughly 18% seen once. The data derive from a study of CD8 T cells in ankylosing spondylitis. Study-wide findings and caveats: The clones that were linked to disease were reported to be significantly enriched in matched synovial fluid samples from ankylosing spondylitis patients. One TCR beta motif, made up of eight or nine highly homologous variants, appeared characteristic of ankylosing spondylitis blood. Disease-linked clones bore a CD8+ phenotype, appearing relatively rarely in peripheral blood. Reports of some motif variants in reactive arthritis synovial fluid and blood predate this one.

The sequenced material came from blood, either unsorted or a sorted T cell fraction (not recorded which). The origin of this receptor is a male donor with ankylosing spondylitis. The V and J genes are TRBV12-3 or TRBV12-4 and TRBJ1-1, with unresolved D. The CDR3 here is CASSYDTEAFF. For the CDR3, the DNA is TGTGCCAGCAGTTACGACACTGAAGCTTTCTTT.